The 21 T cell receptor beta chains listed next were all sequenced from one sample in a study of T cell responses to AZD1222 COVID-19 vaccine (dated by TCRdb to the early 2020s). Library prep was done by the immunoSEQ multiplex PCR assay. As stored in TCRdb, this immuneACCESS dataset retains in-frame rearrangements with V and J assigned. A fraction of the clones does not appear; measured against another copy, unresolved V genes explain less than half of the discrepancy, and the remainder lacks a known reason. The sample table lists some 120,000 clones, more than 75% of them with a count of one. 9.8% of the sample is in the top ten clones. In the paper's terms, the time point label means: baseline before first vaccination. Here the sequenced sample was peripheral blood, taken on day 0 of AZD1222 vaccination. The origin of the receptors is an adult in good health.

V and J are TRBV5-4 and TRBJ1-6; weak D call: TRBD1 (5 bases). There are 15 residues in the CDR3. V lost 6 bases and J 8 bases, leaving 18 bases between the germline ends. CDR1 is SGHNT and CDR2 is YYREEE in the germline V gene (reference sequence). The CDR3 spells CASTPEGRVDSPLHF. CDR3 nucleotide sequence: TGTGCCAGCACCCCGGAGGGCAGGGTTGATTCACCCCTCCACTTT.

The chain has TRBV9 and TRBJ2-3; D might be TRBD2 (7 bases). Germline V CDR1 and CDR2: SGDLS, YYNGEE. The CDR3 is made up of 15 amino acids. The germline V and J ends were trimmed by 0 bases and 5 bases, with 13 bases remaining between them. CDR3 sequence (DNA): TGTGCCAGCAGCGTAGGGGGGGGGCACGGAGATACGCAGTATTTT. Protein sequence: CASSVGGGHGDTQYF.

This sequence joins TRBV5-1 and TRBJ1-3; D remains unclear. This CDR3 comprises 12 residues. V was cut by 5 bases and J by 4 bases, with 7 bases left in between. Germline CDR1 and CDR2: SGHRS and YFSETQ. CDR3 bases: TGCGCCAGCAGTTCGACGGGAAACACCATATATTTT. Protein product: CASSSTGNTIYF.

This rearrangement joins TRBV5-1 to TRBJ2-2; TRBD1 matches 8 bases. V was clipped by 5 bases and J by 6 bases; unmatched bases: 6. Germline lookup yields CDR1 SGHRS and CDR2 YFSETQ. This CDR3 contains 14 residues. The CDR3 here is CASSEQGASGELFF. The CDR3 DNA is TGCGCCAGCAGTGAGCAGGGGGCCTCCGGGGAGCTGTTTTTT.

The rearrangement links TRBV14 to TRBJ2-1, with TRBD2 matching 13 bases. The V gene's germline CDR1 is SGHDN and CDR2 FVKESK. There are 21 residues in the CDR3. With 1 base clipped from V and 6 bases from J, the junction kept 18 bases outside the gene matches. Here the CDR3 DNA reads TGTGCCAGCAGCCAAGGATCTGGGACTAGCGGGATTGGTGTGATTGGCAATGAGCAGTTCTTC. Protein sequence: CASSQGSGTSGIGVIGNEQFF.

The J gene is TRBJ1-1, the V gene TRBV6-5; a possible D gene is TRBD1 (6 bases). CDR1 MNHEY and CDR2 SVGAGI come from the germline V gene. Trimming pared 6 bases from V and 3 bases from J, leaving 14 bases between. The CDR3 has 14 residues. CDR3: CASRGYTGYTEAFF. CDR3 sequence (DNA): TGTGCCAGCAGAGGATACACAGGGTACACTGAAGCTTTCTTT.

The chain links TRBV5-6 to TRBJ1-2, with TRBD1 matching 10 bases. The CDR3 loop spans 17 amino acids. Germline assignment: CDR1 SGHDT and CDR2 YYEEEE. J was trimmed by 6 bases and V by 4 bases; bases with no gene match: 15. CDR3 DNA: TGTGCCAGCAGCGCGGAGGGACAGGGGTGGCGGAAGAATGGCTACACCTTC. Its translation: CASSAEGQGWRKNGYTF.

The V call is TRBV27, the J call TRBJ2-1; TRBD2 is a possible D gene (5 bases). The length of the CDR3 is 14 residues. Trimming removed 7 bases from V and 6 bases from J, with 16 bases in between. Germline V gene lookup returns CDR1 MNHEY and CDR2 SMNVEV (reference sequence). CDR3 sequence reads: CASTISGSVNEQFF. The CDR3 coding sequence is TGTGCCAGCACTATCTCGGGGAGTGTCAATGAGCAGTTCTTC.

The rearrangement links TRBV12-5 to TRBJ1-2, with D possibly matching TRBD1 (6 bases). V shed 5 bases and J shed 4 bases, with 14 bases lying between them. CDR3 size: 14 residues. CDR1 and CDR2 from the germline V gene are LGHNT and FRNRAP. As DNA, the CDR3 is TGTGCTAGTGGTCCCGAGGGGGGGGTCTATGGCTACACCTTC. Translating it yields CASGPEGGVYGYTF.

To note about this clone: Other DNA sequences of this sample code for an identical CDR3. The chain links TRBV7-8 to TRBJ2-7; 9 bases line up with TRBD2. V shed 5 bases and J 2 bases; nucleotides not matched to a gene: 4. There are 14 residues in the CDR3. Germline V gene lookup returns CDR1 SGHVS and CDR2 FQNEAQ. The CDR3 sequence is CASSTRTSAYEQYF. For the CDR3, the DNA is TGTGCCAGCAGCACGAGGACTAGCGCCTACGAGCAGTACTTC.

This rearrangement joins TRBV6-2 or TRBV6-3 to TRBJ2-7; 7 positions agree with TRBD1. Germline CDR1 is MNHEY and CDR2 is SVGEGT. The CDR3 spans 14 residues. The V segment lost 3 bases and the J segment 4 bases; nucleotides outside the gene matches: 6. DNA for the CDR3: TGTGCCAGCAGTTATCGCGGACAGGATTACGAGCAGTACTTC. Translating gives CASSYRGQDYEQYF.

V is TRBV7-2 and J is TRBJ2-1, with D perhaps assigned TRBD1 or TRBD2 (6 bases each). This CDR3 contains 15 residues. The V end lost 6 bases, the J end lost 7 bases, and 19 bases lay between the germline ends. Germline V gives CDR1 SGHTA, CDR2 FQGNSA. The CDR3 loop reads CASSFGGPSRNEQFF. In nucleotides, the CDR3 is TGTGCCAGCAGTTTTGGGGGGCCAAGTCGAAATGAGCAGTTCTTC.

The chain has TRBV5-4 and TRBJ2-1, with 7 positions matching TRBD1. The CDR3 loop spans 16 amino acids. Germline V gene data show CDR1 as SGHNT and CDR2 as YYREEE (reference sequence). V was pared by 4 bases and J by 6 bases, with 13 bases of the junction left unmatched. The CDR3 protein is CASSRGGAIGTNEQFF. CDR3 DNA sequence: TGTGCCAGCAGCCGAGGGGGCGCAATCGGTACCAATGAGCAGTTCTTC. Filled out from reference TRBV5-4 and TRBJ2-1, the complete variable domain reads ETGVTQSPTHLIKTRGQQVTLRCSSQSGHNTVSWYQQALGQGPQFIFQYYREEENGRGNFPPRFSGLQFPNYSSELNVNALELDDSALYLCASSRGGAIGTNEQFFGPGTRLTVL.

CDR3 sequence: CASTSAGGYNEQFF. The CDR3 coding sequence is TGTGCCAGCACCTCCGCCGGGGGGTACAATGAGCAGTTCTTC. The chain joins TRBV7-2 to TRBJ2-1; 7 bases map to TRBD2. The germline V gene has CDR1 SGHTA and CDR2 FQGNSA. This CDR3 comprises 14 residues. V was clipped by 7 bases and J by 4 bases; unmatched bases: 7.

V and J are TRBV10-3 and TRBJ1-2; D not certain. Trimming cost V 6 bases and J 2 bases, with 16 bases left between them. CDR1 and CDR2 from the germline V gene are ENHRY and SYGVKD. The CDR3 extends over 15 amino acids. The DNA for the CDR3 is TGTGCCATCAGCTCGGACGGCCGGAGGAACTATGGCTACACCTTC. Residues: CAISSDGRRNYGYTF.

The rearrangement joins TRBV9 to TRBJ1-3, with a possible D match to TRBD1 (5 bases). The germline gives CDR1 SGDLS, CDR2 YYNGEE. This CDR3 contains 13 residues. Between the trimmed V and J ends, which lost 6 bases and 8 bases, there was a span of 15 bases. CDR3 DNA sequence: TGTGCCAGCAATTTTGGAGGGGCGGACACCATATATTTT. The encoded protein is CASNFGGADTIYF.

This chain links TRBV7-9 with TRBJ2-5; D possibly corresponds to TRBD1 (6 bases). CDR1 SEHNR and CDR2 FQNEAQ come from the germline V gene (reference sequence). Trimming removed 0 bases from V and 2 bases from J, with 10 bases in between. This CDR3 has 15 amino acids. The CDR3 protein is CASSLAQGWQETQYF. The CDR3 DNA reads TGTGCCAGCAGCTTAGCTCAGGGGTGGCAAGAGACCCAGTACTTC. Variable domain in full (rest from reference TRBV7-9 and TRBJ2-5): DTGVSQNPRHKITKRGQNVTFRCDPISEHNRLYWYRQTLGQGPEFLTYFQNEAQLEKSRLLSDRFSAERPKGSFSTLEIQRTEQGDSAMYLCASSLAQGWQETQYFGPGTRLLVL.

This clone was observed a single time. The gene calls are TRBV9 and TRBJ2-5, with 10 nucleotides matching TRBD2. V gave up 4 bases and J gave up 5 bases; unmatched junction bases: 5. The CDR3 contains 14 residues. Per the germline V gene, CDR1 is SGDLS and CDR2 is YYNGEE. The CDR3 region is CASSPRGLAETQYF. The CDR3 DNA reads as TGTGCCAGCAGCCCGCGGGGACTAGCGGAGACCCAGTACTTC.

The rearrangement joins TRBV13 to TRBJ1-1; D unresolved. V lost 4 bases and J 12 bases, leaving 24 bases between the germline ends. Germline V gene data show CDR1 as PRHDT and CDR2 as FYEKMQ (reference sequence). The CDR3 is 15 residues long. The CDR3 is CASSSLTWTQTTPFF. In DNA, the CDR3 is TGTGCCAGCAGCTCCCTCACCTGGACTCAAACCACCCCTTTCTTT.

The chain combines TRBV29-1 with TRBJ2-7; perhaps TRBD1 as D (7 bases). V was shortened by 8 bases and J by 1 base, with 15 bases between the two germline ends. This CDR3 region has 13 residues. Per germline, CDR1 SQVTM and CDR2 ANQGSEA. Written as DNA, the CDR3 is TGCAGCATACAGACAGGGACTTCCTACGAGCAGTACTTC. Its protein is CSIQTGTSYEQYF.

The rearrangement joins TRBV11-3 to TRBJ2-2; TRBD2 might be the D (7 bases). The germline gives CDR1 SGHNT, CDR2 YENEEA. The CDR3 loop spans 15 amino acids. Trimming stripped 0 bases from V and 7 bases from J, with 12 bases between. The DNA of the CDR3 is TGTGCCAGCAGCTTAGATCGGGGGGCGGACGGGGAGCTGTTTTTT. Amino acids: CASSLDRGADGELFF.